The 22 T cell receptor beta chains reported below all come from one sample, sequenced in a study of tumor and adjacent non-tumor tissue in lung cancer. A modified ARM-PCR protocol with three rounds of nested PCR amplified TCRbeta. TCRdb used MiXCR to reprocess the multiplex PCR reads, holding one entry per CDR3 protein. Among tens of thousands of distinct CDR3 sequences listed, nearly 70% were seen once. RNA was extracted from bulk tissue without any cell sorting. Sequencing was carried out using lung tumor tissue. All receptors come from a woman in her 70s with non-small cell lung cancer.

This clonotype was recorded many times. The chain joins TRBV21-1 to TRBJ1-5. TRBV21-1 is a pseudogene segment. CDR3 length equals 15 residues. Here the CDR3 reads CASSKVRRSNQPQHF. The DNA for the CDR3 is TGTGCCAGCAGCAAAGTCCGGAGGAGCAATCAGCCCCAGCATTTT.

This clonotype came up a few times. A junction boundary mismatches the germline segment, possibly from a read error. V usage is TRBV28 and J usage is TRBJ1-5; D unresolved. This CDR3 comprises 16 residues. The germline gives CDR1 MDHEN, CDR2 SYDVKM. The CDR3 sequence is CASNLGQPYSNQPQHF. The DNA for the CDR3 is TGTGCCAGCAATTTAGGGCAGCCCTATAGCAATCAGCCCCAGCATTTT. The variable domain in full, completed from reference TRBV28 and TRBJ1-5, reads DVKVTQSSRYLVKRTGEKVFLECVQDMDHENMFWYRQDPGLGLRLIYFSYDVKMKEKGDIPEGYSVSREKKERFSLILESASTNQTSMYLCASNLGQPYSNQPQHFGDGTRLSIL.

Notes on this clonotype: The junction departs from the called germline gene at one end, perhaps through a read error. V usage is TRBV5-5 and J usage is TRBJ2-3; TRBD2 agrees at 9 bases. This CDR3 is built from 16 residues. Germline V gene lookup returns CDR1 SGHKS and CDR2 YYEKEE (reference sequence). CDR3 DNA: TGTGCCAGCAGCCCCGTTGGAGCGGGAGGTTTCGATACGCAGAATTTT. Its translation is CASSPVGAGGFDTQNF.

The rearrangement uses TRBV12-3 or TRBV12-4 and TRBJ2-1; D uncertain. V was pared by 3 bases and J by 6 bases, with 15 bases between. CDR3 length: 15 residues. The CDR3 nucleotides are TGTGCCAGCAGTTTTCCCACAACCCCGGGCAATGAGCAGTTCTTC. Protein product: CASSFPTTPGNEQFF.

On this clonotype itself: The CDR3 end shows no conserved phenylalanine or tryptophan, and so a read error is likely. The chain is built from TRBV6-5 and TRBJ2-2; D unresolved. The CDR3 sequence is 14 residues long. The V end lost 5 bases, the J end lost 5 bases, and 12 bases lay between the germline ends. Germline CDR1 and CDR2: MNHEY and SVGAGI. The CDR3 sequence is CASSAPNGTGELFL. CDR3 sequence (DNA): TGTGCCAGCAGTGCTCCTAATGGTACCGGGGAGCTGTTTCTT.

This clonotype has a single count. The junction and the germline gene differ at one end; a read error may be behind it. V usage is TRBV6-6 and J usage is TRBJ2-1; 9 positions agree with TRBD1. The V gene's germline CDR1 is MNHNY and CDR2 SVGAGI (reference sequence). There are 13 residues in the CDR3. CDR3 sequence (DNA): TGTACCAGCAGTTACTCCACCCGACAGGGGGAGTTCTTC. Protein sequence: CTSSYSTRQGEFF.

This clonotype was recorded a few times. The J gene is TRBJ1-4, the V gene TRBV5-1; unclear D gene. Germline V CDR1 and CDR2: SGHRS, YFSETQ. V lost 4 bases, J lost 4 bases, and 11 bases lay in between. CDR3 length equals 14 residues. CDR3: CASSEDGNNEKLFF. The CDR3 DNA sequence: TGCGCCAGCAGCGAGGACGGAAATAATGAAAAACTGTTTTTT.

The V call is TRBV29-1, the J call TRBJ1-1; D unclear. V shed 8 bases and J shed 5 bases, with 15 bases lying between them. CDR1 SQVTM and CDR2 ANQGSEA come from the germline V gene. This CDR3 has 12 residues. In DNA form, the CDR3 reads TGCAGCATTAGGTTTTCGGTGACTGAAGCTTTCTTT. Residues: CSIRFSVTEAFF.

The CDR3 spells CANITTGGASGELDTQYF. As DNA, the CDR3 is TGTGCCAACATAACAACAGGGGGGGCTAGCGGGGAGCTAGATACGCAGTATTTT. The genes are TRBV28 and TRBJ2-3, with a possible D match to TRBD2 (9 bases). Germline values: CDR1 MDHEN, CDR2 SYDVKM. There are 18 residues in the CDR3. V lost 10 bases to trimming and J lost 5 bases, with 31 bases between them.

Regarding this clonotype: This may be a read error, as it is one base from a much larger clone. The chain joins TRBV6-6 to TRBJ2-7; 9 positions match TRBD2. Germline CDR1 and CDR2: MNHNY and SVGAGI (reference sequence). The CDR3 extends over 17 amino acids. The CDR3, as DNA: TGTGTCAGCAGTTCTCTCTCGGGCGGGAGGGCTTTCAGCGAGCAGTACTTC. Translated, it gives CVSSSLSGGRAFSEQYF.

A remark on this clonotype: A much larger clone lies one base from this, so it may be a read error. The chain joins TRBV11-2 to TRBJ2-1; TRBD2 might be the D (5 bases). Germline-derived CDR1 and CDR2 are SGHAT and FQNNGV. V lost 2 bases and J 1 base, leaving 15 bases between the germline ends. The CDR3 consists of 17 residues. The CDR3 is CASSLRSRTGSYNEQFF. The DNA for the CDR3 is TGTGCCAGCAGCTTACGATCCAGGACGGGGTCCTACAATGAGCAGTTCTTC.

This clonotype was recorded many times. One base away lies a much larger clone, so this may be a sequencing read error. V is TRBV12-3 or TRBV12-4 and J is TRBJ1-1; no definite D call. The CDR3 spans 13 residues. The CDR3: CASSPSENIEAFF. The CDR3 coding sequence is TGTGCCAGCAGTCCCAGCGAGAACATTGAAGCTTTCTTT.

Details on this clonotype: This CDR3 is missing its conserved last phenylalanine or tryptophan, likely due to a read error. The chain has TRBV5-1 and TRBJ1-3; 8 bases line up with TRBD1. The germline V gene has CDR1 SGHRS and CDR2 YFSETQ. V was clipped by 0 bases and J by 0 bases; unmatched bases: 5. This CDR3 has 17 residues. CDR3 nucleotide sequence: TGCGCCAGCAGCTTGGCCCCGGACAGGGTCTCTGGAAACACCATATATCTT. Protein: CASSLAPDRVSGNTIYL.

On this clonotype itself: An end of the junction differs from the germline gene, which may be a read error. As DNA, the CDR3 is TGCGCCAGCTGCTTGGACCGGGAGAACTACGAGCAGTACTTC. Amino acid sequence: CASCLDRENYEQYF. The V and J genes are TRBV5-1 and TRBJ2-7, with D perhaps TRBD2 (6 bases). The CDR3 has 14 residues. CDR1 is SGHRS and CDR2 is YFSETQ in the germline V gene.

Only one count was recorded for this clonotype. The chain recombines TRBV5-6 with TRBJ2-3; D remains unclear. This CDR3 spans 12 amino acids. Germline lookup yields CDR1 SGHDT and CDR2 YYEEEE. V was shortened by 2 bases and J by 10 bases, with 11 bases between the two germline ends. The CDR3 nucleotides are TGTGCCAGCAGCTTCCCCACAAATGCGCAGTATTTT. Protein sequence: CASSFPTNAQYF.

This clonotype was recorded at least ten times. V usage is TRBV5-1 and J usage is TRBJ2-1, with TRBD2 identical over 8 bases. The CDR3 is made up of 17 amino acids. The junction had 14 bases not matched to a gene; V was cut back by 1 base and J by 8 bases. The germline V gene encodes CDR1 SGHRS and CDR2 YFSETQ. The CDR3 DNA reads as TGCGCCAGCAGCTTGATACCTCCGGGACTAGAAGCGGATGAGCAGTTCTTC. Translating gives CASSLIPPGLEADEQFF.

The J gene is TRBJ2-1, the V gene TRBV6-5, with D unclear. Trimming removed 1 base from V and 12 bases from J, with 13 bases in between. CDR1 and CDR2 (germline): MNHEY, SVGAGI. The CDR3 extends over 13 amino acids. The CDR3 protein is CASSYLNTCGQFF. Written as DNA, the CDR3 is TGTGCCAGCAGTTACTTGAATACCTGCGGGCAGTTCTTC.

V and J are TRBV29-1 and TRBJ2-2; TRBD2 is a possible D gene (5 bases). This CDR3 is 15 amino acids long. The germline V and J ends were trimmed by 8 bases and 13 bases, with 29 bases remaining between them. The germline CDR1 and CDR2 sequences are SQVTM and ANQGSEA. The CDR3 spells CSTLSSVESTAGLFF. Here the CDR3 DNA reads TGCAGCACCCTTAGCAGCGTAGAGAGCACCGCGGGGCTGTTTTTT.

The chain links TRBV4-2 to TRBJ2-2, with 9 bases fitting TRBD2. Germline values: CDR1 LGHNA, CDR2 YNFKEQ. Losses at the gene ends were 1 base for V and 9 bases for J; bases not matched to a gene: 12. The CDR3 totals 17 residues. As DNA, the CDR3 is TGTGCCAGCAGCCAAGTTGAAGGCGGGGGGGCCGACCGGGAGCTGTTTTTT. Amino acids: CASSQVEGGGADRELFF.

There are many counts of this clonotype. The chain combines TRBV28 with TRBJ1-1; weak D call: TRBD1 (6 bases). This CDR3 spans 13 amino acids. Trimming stripped 3 bases from V and 10 bases from J, with 15 bases between. In germline, CDR1 is MDHEN, CDR2 SYDVKM. CDR3 in DNA: TGTGCCAGCAGTTTTATGGGGGGCGCCCGAGCTTTCTTT. Translation: CASSFMGGARAFF.

Comment on this clonotype: Sequence at one end of the junction differs from germline and may be a read error. The chain has TRBV11-2 and TRBJ2-1, with 8 bases that match TRBD2. The length of the CDR3 is 18 residues. The germline CDR1 and CDR2 sequences are SGHAT and FQNNGV. CDR3 protein: CASSLGRYAAGAGDELFF. The CDR3 DNA sequence: TGTGCCAGCAGCTTGGGAAGGTATGCAGCGGGGGCAGGGGATGAGCTGTTCTTC.

This clonotype was recorded once. The junction departs from germline at one end; a sequencing error may be responsible. This chain connects TRBV20-1 to TRBJ2-5; possible D gene TRBD2, 6 bases. The CDR3 spans 14 residues. The germline V gene has CDR1 DFQATT and CDR2 SNEGSKA (reference sequence). CDR3 amino acids: CSASDWTGRETHYF. The CDR3 bases are TGCAGTGCTAGCGATTGGACGGGCCGGGAGACCCACTACTTC.